This T cell receptor beta chain was recovered during a study of cytomegalovirus exposure and HLA in healthy donors. Sequenced by immunoSEQ multiplex PCR; TCRdb stores in-frame clones only, minus some. The sample includes 280,000 or so clones, approximately 87% of them seen just once. CDR3 length: 15 residues. Trimming removed 3 bases from V and 8 bases from J, with 16 bases in between. The germline CDR1 and CDR2 sequences are MGHDK and SYGVNS. Of note for this clone: What it recognizes is unknown.

Points from the study as a whole: TCR sequences were mostly rare, though some public TCRs occurred in many donors. High sensitivity and specificity were reportedly achieved when the classifier diagnosed cytomegalovirus status. In vitro work confirmed that a few CMV-associated chains recognize CMV antigens.

The source is a young woman in good health and CMV-seronegative. The material sequenced was PBMCs. The genes are TRBV25-1 and TRBJ2-2; D not resolved. CDR3 protein: CASSDGSSRTGELFF. In DNA, the CDR3 is TGTGCCAGCAGTGACGGGTCCTCCAGAACGGGGGAGCTGTTTTTT.